One sample yielded the 10 T cell receptor beta chains listed below, sequenced in a study of response to subunit inactivated influenza vaccine. In TCRdb, the RT-PCR reads were re-called with MiXCR into one record per CDR3 protein. The sample lists some 500,000 distinct CDR3 sequences, roughly 23% occurring once. The sequenced sample was CD4+ T cells sorted from PBMCs, obtained approximately 5 days after vaccination. The receptor source for this set is a man aged 45-60 years who received an inactivated influenza vaccine.

The table lists this clonotype with a few counts. The CDR3 loop reads CASSPRVTGIGLGQPQHF. In DNA, the CDR3 is TGTGCCAGCTCACCACGGGTAACAGGGATTGGGCTGGGTCAGCCCCAGCATTTT. This sequence joins TRBV18 and TRBJ1-5; weak D call: TRBD1 (6 bases). Germline V lookup: CDR1 KGHSH, CDR2 LQKENI. V was clipped by 1 base and J by 6 bases, with 22 bases between them. CDR3 length: 18 residues. Full variable domain (rest looked up from reference TRBV18 and TRBJ1-5): NAGVMQNPRHLVRRRGQEARLRCSPMKGHSHVYWYRQLPEEGLKFMVYLQKENIIDESGMPKERFSAEFPKEGPSILRIQQVVRGDSAAYFCASSPRVTGIGLGQPQHFGDGTRLSIL.

The chain uses TRBV10-3 and TRBJ2-2; D possibly corresponds to TRBD1 (5 bases). Trimming left V 9 bases short and J 2 bases short, with 10 bases between. The CDR3 is 13 residues long. From germline, CDR1 is ENHRY and CDR2 SYGVKD. The CDR3 nucleotides are TGTGCCATTACAGGACGTAACACCGGGGAGCTGTTTTTT. Translation: CAITGRNTGELFF.

The chain couples TRBV7-9 to TRBJ2-7; 7 nucleotides line up with TRBD2. Germline lookup yields CDR1 SEHNR and CDR2 FQNEAQ (reference sequence). The V gene end was trimmed by 5 bases and the J gene end by 7 bases; junction bases not matched to a gene: 20. This CDR3 is 17 amino acids long. This CDR3 is CASSPRGGGSGGREQYF. Written as DNA, the CDR3 is TGTGCCAGCAGCCCCCGCGGGGGAGGTTCTGGCGGCCGTGAGCAGTACTTC.

This clonotype was observed a few times. The V and J genes are TRBV6-2 or TRBV6-3 and TRBJ2-4; 13 nucleotides match TRBD2. Per the germline V gene, CDR1 is MNHEY and CDR2 is SVGEGT. The CDR3 runs to 20 residues. The V segment lost 0 bases and the J segment 0 bases; nucleotides outside the gene matches: 8. Written as DNA, the CDR3 is TGTGCCAGCAGTTACTCCGGGACTAGCGGGGTGGGGGTAGCCAAAAACATTCAGTACTTC. Its translation: CASSYSGTSGVGVAKNIQYF.

This clonotype was found a few times. This rearrangement joins TRBV4-2 to TRBJ2-2; a weak D match, TRBD1 (6 bases). Germline V CDR1 and CDR2: LGHNA, YNFKEQ. Trimming left V 3 bases short and J 5 bases short, with 10 bases between. This CDR3 is 14 amino acids long. For the CDR3, the DNA is TGTGCCAGCAGCCAGAACAGGGAAACCGGGGAGCTGTTTTTT. It yields the protein CASSQNRETGELFF.

This chain uses TRBV7-9 with TRBJ2-1, with 12 positions matching TRBD2. Germline-derived CDR1 and CDR2 are SEHNR and FQNEAQ (reference sequence). The CDR3 extends over 18 amino acids. V trimming: 9 bases; J trimming: 0 bases; junction bases outside the gene matches: 12. CDR3 protein: CARGPGLAGGGSYNEQFF. In nucleotides, the CDR3 is TGTGCCAGGGGCCCCGGGCTAGCGGGAGGGGGCTCCTACAATGAGCAGTTCTTC.

The rearrangement links TRBV29-1 to TRBJ1-1; 9 bases align to TRBD1. The CDR3 is made up of 13 amino acids. Germline V lookup: CDR1 SQVTM, CDR2 ANQGSEA. V gave up 5 bases and J gave up 2 bases; unmatched junction bases: 3. Written as DNA, the CDR3 is TGCAGCGTTAACAGGGGGCTTAACACTGAAGCTTTCTTT. Its protein product is CSVNRGLNTEAFF. The variable domain in full, completed from reference TRBV29-1 and TRBJ1-1, reads SAVISQKPSRDICQRGTSLTIQCQVDSQVTMMFWYRQQPGQSLTLIATANQGSEATYESGFVIDKFPISRPNLTFSTLTVSNMSPEDSSIYLCSVNRGLNTEAFFGQGTRLTVV.

This clonotype has more than one count but fewer than ten. The V call is TRBV6-6, the J call TRBJ1-1; 7 bases line up with TRBD1. V trimming: 10 bases; J trimming: 0 bases; junction bases outside the gene matches: 5. Germline CDR1 and CDR2: MNHNY and SVGAGI (reference sequence). This CDR3 comprises 13 residues. The CDR3 DNA reads TGTGCCACCCAGGGGGGGCTGAACACTGAAGCTTTCTTT. Protein: CATQGGLNTEAFF.

This clonotype was seen a handful of times. The rearrangement joins TRBV4-3 to TRBJ2-1; the D is unclear. The CDR3 is made up of 15 amino acids. CDR1 and CDR2 from the germline V gene are LGHNA and YSLEER. The V end was cut by 0 bases, the J end by 0 bases, with 6 bases between. CDR3 amino acids: CASSQEQSSYNEQFF. In DNA, the CDR3 is TGCGCCAGCAGCCAAGAACAGAGCTCCTACAATGAGCAGTTCTTC.

This clonotype was detected a few times. The rearrangement uses TRBV10-3 and TRBJ2-1, with 15 bases fitting TRBD2. Germline V gene data show CDR1 as ENHRY and CDR2 as SYGVKD. The J segment lost 6 bases and the V segment lost 5 bases, leaving 2 bases of the junction unmatched. The CDR3 is 15 residues long. The CDR3 region is CAISWTSGGANEQFF. CDR3 DNA: TGTGCCATCAGTTGGACTAGCGGGGGGGCCAATGAGCAGTTCTTC.